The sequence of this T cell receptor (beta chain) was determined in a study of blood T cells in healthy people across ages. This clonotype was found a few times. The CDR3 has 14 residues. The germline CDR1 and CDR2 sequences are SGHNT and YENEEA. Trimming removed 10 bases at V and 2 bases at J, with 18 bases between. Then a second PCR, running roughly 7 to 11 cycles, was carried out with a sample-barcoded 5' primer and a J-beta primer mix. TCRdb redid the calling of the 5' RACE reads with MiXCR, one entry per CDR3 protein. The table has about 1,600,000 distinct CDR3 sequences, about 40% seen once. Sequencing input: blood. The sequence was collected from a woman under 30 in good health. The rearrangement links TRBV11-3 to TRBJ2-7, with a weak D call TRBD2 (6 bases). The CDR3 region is CAIHWRDGTYEQYF. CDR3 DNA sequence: TGTGCCATCCATTGGCGGGACGGAACCTACGAGCAGTACTTC. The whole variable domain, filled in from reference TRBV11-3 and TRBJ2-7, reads EAGVVQSPRYKIIEKKQPVAFWCNPISGHNTLYWYLQNLGQGPELLIRYENEEAVDDSQLPKDRFSAERLKGVDSTLKIQPAELGDSAVYLCAIHWRDGTYEQYFGPGTRLTVT.